The clone carrying this T cell receptor beta chain occurred many times. Trimming took off 6 bases at V and 2 bases at J, with 15 bases between the two ends. The germline V gene encodes CDR1 SNHLY and CDR2 FYNNEI. The CDR3 spans 15 residues. This sample was included in a study of tumor-infiltrating lymphocytes in primary liver carcinoma. Each 20-30 mg portion of unsorted bulk tissue served as the source for co-extraction of RNA and DNA. A primer in the constant region served to generate TCR beta cDNA from around 500 ng of total RNA. Construction of TCR beta libraries relied on three successive nested multiplex PCR rounds employing slightly modified ARM-PCR. TRBV1-TRBV30 forward primers paired with a C-beta reverse primer were used in the first two PCR rounds, which ran roughly 11 cycles each. TCRdb reanalysed the multiplex PCR reads using MiXCR and keeps one entry per CDR3 protein. This table holds around 29,000 distinct CDR3 sequences, 76% found once.

The J gene is TRBJ2-3, the V gene TRBV2; either TRBD1 or TRBD2 may supply D (5 bases each). Sequences were obtained from liver tumor tissue from sampling region 5. Subset described: tumor region T5, tumor centre. This clonotype was obtained from a man in his forties or fifties with primary liver carcinoma and hepatitis B virus infection. CDR3 nucleotides: TGTGCCAGCAGGCCCCGGGACCAGCTCACAGATACGCAGTATTTT. It yields the protein CASRPRDQLTDTQYF.